This TCR beta chain was sequenced in a study of OX40 agonist ivuxolimab in advanced cancers. The assay was immunoSEQ multiplex PCR, and TCRdb's table has in-frame clones only and misses some. The sample records about 68,000 clones, around 90% being singletons. This CDR3 is built from 16 residues. J lost 4 bases, V lost 2 bases, and 8 bases had no gene match. CDR1 is LNHDA, CDR2 SQIVND, per germline (reference sequence). The sample consisted of CD4+ or CD8+ T cells sorted from blood, taken in a trial of the OX40 agonist ivuxolimab. The TCR sequence derives from an adult with an advanced solid tumor such as melanoma, head and neck, liver or kidney cancer. The V and J genes are TRBV19 and TRBJ1-5, with 7 bases identical to TRBD1. CDR3 coding DNA: TGTGCCAGTAGTATATCTGGGCAGGGGGGGAATCAGCCCCAGCATTTT. Translated, it gives CASSISGQGGNQPQHF.